A selection of T cell receptor beta chains follows, all from one sample in a study of T cell responses to AZD1222 COVID-19 vaccine. Some clones are missing from TCRdb's copy, which holds only in-frame ones; the method was immunoSEQ multiplex PCR. The sample records more than 140,000 clones, approximately 89% being singletons. This sample comprised peripheral blood, obtained on day 0 of AZD1222 vaccination. These receptors came from an adult in good health. Both conserved end residues are part of each CDR3. D genes are given only for firm matches. Size values are once, few and many counts, or a class for expanded clones, and some rows have none.

CDR3 length: 17; J gene: TRBJ2-3; clone size: NA; D gene: TRBD2; V gene: TRBV7-6; CDR3 DNA: TGTGCCAGCAGCTTAGTGGGACTAGCGGGAGTTACAGATACGCAGTATTTT; CDR3 protein: CASSLVGLAGVTDTQYF
CDR3 length: 12; J gene: TRBJ1-1; clone size: NA; D gene: NA; V gene: TRBV29-1; CDR3 DNA: TGCAGCGTTGAAGGGTGGCAGGGAGTTGCTTTCTTT; CDR3 protein: CSVEGWQGVAFF
CDR3 length: 13; J gene: TRBJ1-1; clone size: NA; D gene: NA; V gene: TRBV7-9; CDR3 DNA: TGTGCCAGCAGCTTACAACCGGGGACTGAAGCTTTCTTT; CDR3 protein: CASSLQPGTEAFF
CDR3 length: 15; J gene: TRBJ1-1; clone size: few; D gene: NA; V gene: TRBV7-8; CDR3 DNA: TGTGCCAGCAGCTTAGGTCTAGGCATGAACACTGAAGCTTTCTTT; CDR3 protein: CASSLGLGMNTEAFF
CDR3 length: 14; J gene: TRBJ2-7; clone size: NA; D gene: TRBD1; V gene: TRBV7-3; CDR3 DNA: TGTGCCAGCAGCCTTACAGGGGTTGGGTACGAGCAGTACTTC; CDR3 protein: CASSLTGVGYEQYF
CDR3 length: 15; J gene: TRBJ2-5; clone size: once; D gene: NA; V gene: TRBV28; CDR3 DNA: TGTGCCAGCCGTGGGGGTTTGGGGGTACAAGAGACCCAGTACTTC; CDR3 protein: CASRGGLGVQETQYF
CDR3 length: 16; J gene: TRBJ2-5; clone size: NA; D gene: NA; V gene: TRBV13; CDR3 DNA: TGTGCCAGCAGCTTAGGTCGAATGGGGACACAAGAGACCCAGTACTTC; CDR3 protein: CASSLGRMGTQETQYF
CDR3 length: 14; J gene: TRBJ1-5; clone size: NA; D gene: TRBD1; V gene: TRBV9; CDR3 DNA: TGTGCCAGCAGCGAGACAGGGAGCAATCAGCCCCAGCATTTT; CDR3 protein: CASSETGSNQPQHF
CDR3 length: 15; J gene: TRBJ1-5; clone size: NA; D gene: NA; V gene: TRBV11-1; CDR3 DNA: TGTGCCAGCAGCTTAACGAACGCCCCCAATCAGCCCCAGCATTTT; CDR3 protein: CASSLTNAPNQPQHF
CDR3 length: 14; J gene: TRBJ1-4; clone size: NA; D gene: NA; V gene: TRBV2; CDR3 DNA: TGTGCCAGCAGCCTGGGATGGCTTAATGAAAAACTGTTTTTT; CDR3 protein: CASSLGWLNEKLFF
CDR3 length: 15; J gene: TRBJ2-3; clone size: NA; D gene: TRBD2; V gene: TRBV6-2/TRBV6-3; CDR3 DNA: TGTGCCAGCAGTTACTCAGGACTAGCGACCAATACGCAGTATTTT; CDR3 protein: CASSYSGLATNTQYF
CDR3 length: 11; J gene: TRBJ1-2; clone size: NA; D gene: NA; V gene: TRBV5-1; CDR3 DNA: TGCGCCAGCAGTCAGGGCTATGGCTACACCTTC; CDR3 protein: CASSQGYGYTF
CDR3 length: 13; J gene: TRBJ1-6; clone size: NA; D gene: NA; V gene: TRBV9; CDR3 DNA: TGTGCCAGCAGCGTGGGGATTAATTCACCCCTCCACTTT; CDR3 protein: CASSVGINSPLHF
CDR3 length: 15; J gene: TRBJ2-6; clone size: NA; D gene: TRBD2; V gene: TRBV9; CDR3 DNA: TGTGCCAGCAGCGTAGACAGCGGGAGAGGCAACGTCCTGACTTTC; CDR3 protein: CASSVDSGRGNVLTF
CDR3 length: 13; J gene: TRBJ2-1; clone size: NA; D gene: NA; V gene: TRBV6-5; CDR3 DNA: TGTGCCACGGGCCCGAGAACCTACAATGAGCAGTTCTTC; CDR3 protein: CATGPRTYNEQFF
CDR3 length: 11; J gene: TRBJ2-7; clone size: NA; D gene: NA; V gene: TRBV11-2; CDR3 DNA: TGTGCCAGCAGCCCCAACTACGAGCAGTACTTC; CDR3 protein: CASSPNYEQYF
CDR3 length: 14; J gene: TRBJ1-4; clone size: NA; D gene: NA; V gene: TRBV7-9; CDR3 DNA: TGTGCCAGCAGCTTACAGGCAACTAATGAAAAACTGTTTTTT; CDR3 protein: CASSLQATNEKLFF
CDR3 length: 16; J gene: TRBJ2-4; clone size: NA; D gene: NA; V gene: TRBV7-6; CDR3 DNA: TGTGCCAGCAGCTTAGTCGCCGGGGGAGGTAGAAACATTCAGTACTTC; CDR3 protein: CASSLVAGGGRNIQYF
CDR3 length: 15; J gene: TRBJ1-4; clone size: NA; D gene: NA; V gene: TRBV5-6; CDR3 DNA: TGTGCCAGCAGCCTAAGACTGGTGGGAAGAGAAAAACTGTTTTTT; CDR3 protein: CASSLRLVGREKLFF
CDR3 length: 15; J gene: TRBJ2-7; clone size: NA; D gene: TRBD2; V gene: TRBV18; CDR3 DNA: TGTGCCAGCTCGTGGGGGGGTTCGGGACCCTACGAGCAGTACTTC; CDR3 protein: CASSWGGSGPYEQYF
CDR3 length: 14; J gene: TRBJ2-2; clone size: NA; D gene: NA; V gene: TRBV9; CDR3 DNA: TGTGCCAGCAGCGTTGTAGGGCGGGCCGGGGAGCTGTTTTTT; CDR3 protein: CASSVVGRAGELFF
CDR3 length: 15; J gene: TRBJ2-7; clone size: NA; D gene: NA; V gene: TRBV27; CDR3 DNA: TGTGCCAGCAGTTTCGGGGGACCTCGAACCTACGAGCAGTACTTC; CDR3 protein: CASSFGGPRTYEQYF
CDR3 length: 15; J gene: TRBJ2-1; clone size: NA; D gene: TRBD2; V gene: TRBV5-4; CDR3 DNA: TGTGCCAGCAGCTTGGTGTTTAGCGGGTACAATGAGCAGTTCTTC; CDR3 protein: CASSLVFSGYNEQFF